Presented here are 26 T cell receptor beta chains from one specimen sequenced in a study of radiotherapy plus CTLA-4 blockade in lung cancer. Sequenced by immunoSEQ multiplex PCR; TCRdb stores in-frame clones only, minus some. Of 40,000 to 50,000 clones listed, around 86% are singletons. This specimen was peripheral blood, taken from a patient treated with radiotherapy plus ipilimumab. Receptors originate from a human donor with non-small cell lung cancer who had stable disease on radiotherapy plus ipilimumab.

The rearrangement joins TRBV10-3 to TRBJ2-3, with D perhaps TRBD2 (5 bases). From germline, CDR1 is ENHRY and CDR2 SYGVKD. The V end was cut by 5 bases, the J end by 0 bases, with 12 bases between. This CDR3 is 15 amino acids long. The CDR3 sequence: CAISISDLSTDTQYF. DNA for the CDR3: TGTGCCATCAGTATTAGCGATCTTAGCACAGATACGCAGTATTTT.

This clone has only a few counts. This chain joins TRBV15 and TRBJ1-2, with TRBD1 matching 9 bases. The V and J ends lost 4 bases and 4 bases, in that order; junction bases with no gene match: 4. This CDR3 contains 14 residues. The germline V gene has CDR1 LNHNV and CDR2 YYDKDF (reference sequence). The CDR3: CATSTRTGAYGYTF. In DNA, the CDR3 is TGTGCCACCAGCACCCGGACAGGGGCCTATGGCTACACCTTC.

This rearrangement joins TRBV28 to TRBJ2-7; no firm D call. V shed 6 bases and J shed 0 bases, with 3 bases lying between them. The CDR3 sequence is 11 residues long. Germline assignment: CDR1 MDHEN and CDR2 SYDVKM. The CDR3 reads CASSRSYEQYF. CDR3 nucleotides: TGTGCCAGCAGCCGCTCCTACGAGCAGTACTTC.

The chain combines TRBV9 with TRBJ2-5; 9 nucleotides line up with TRBD1. V was clipped by 2 bases and J by 5 bases; unmatched bases: 10. The CDR3 sequence is 16 residues long. Germline loops: CDR1 SGDLS, CDR2 YYNGEE. The CDR3 coding sequence is TGTGCCAGCAGCGTTTGGGGTACAGGGGGCGAGGAGACCCAGTACTTC. Amino acids: CASSVWGTGGEETQYF.

The V call is TRBV28, the J call TRBJ1-2, with TRBD1 matching over 10 bases. There are 16 residues in the CDR3. The V and J ends lost 5 bases and 7 bases, in that order; junction bases with no gene match: 13. CDR1 and CDR2 (germline): MDHEN, SYDVKM. The CDR3 bases are TGTGCCAGCAGTCCCGTCGGGGACAGGGGTAATCGTGGCTACACCTTC. This encodes CASSPVGDRGNRGYTF.

CDR3 nucleotide sequence: TGTGCCAGCAGCTTGTTTAGCGGTTACAATGAGCAGTTCTTC. It yields the protein CASSLFSGYNEQFF. The gene calls are TRBV7-6 and TRBJ2-1; tentative D call: TRBD2 (6 bases). The CDR3 has 14 amino acids. Trimming took 3 bases from V and 4 from J, leaving 10 bases between them. CDR1 and CDR2 from the germline V gene are SGHVS and FNYEAQ.

The chain joins TRBV7-2 to TRBJ2-7; unclear D gene. In germline, CDR1 is SGHTA, CDR2 FQGNSA. V lost 3 bases and J lost 2, with 11 bases in between. The CDR3 extends over 14 amino acids. The CDR3 reads CASSFTTGTYEQYF. CDR3 in DNA: TGTGCCAGCAGCTTTACGACTGGAACCTACGAGCAGTACTTC. Full variable domain (remainder filled in from reference TRBV7-2 and TRBJ2-7): GAGVSQSPSNKVTEKGKDVELRCDPISGHTALYWYRQSLGQGLEFLIYFQGNSAPDKSGLPSDRFSAERTGGSVSTLTIQRTQQEDSAVYLCASSFTTGTYEQYFGPGTRLTVT.

The table lists this clone with a few counts. The CDR3 region is CASSQSRLAATYEQYF. Here the CDR3 DNA reads TGCGCCAGCAGCCAGTCTAGACTAGCGGCAACCTACGAGCAGTACTTC. The V and J genes are TRBV4-3 and TRBJ2-7, with TRBD2 identical over 9 bases. This CDR3 is 16 amino acids long. CDR1 is LGHNA and CDR2 is YSLEER in the germline V gene. V trimming: 3 bases; J trimming: 2 bases; junction bases outside the gene matches: 8.

The chain combines TRBV6-5 with TRBJ1-2; D is possibly TRBD1 (5 bases). V gave up 2 bases and J gave up 8 bases, with 15 bases separating them. Per germline, CDR1 MNHEY and CDR2 SVGAGI. The CDR3 runs 14 residues. The CDR3 here is CASSYDGPRGGYTF. The CDR3 nucleotides are TGTGCCAGCAGTTACGACGGGCCCCGGGGGGGCTACACCTTC.

This sequence joins TRBV28 and TRBJ2-7, with 13 bases identical to TRBD2. The ends lost 8 bases at V and 5 bases at J; junction bases unmatched: 6. There are 14 residues in the CDR3. Germline CDR1 and CDR2: MDHEN and SYDVKM. In nucleotides, the CDR3 is TGTGCCAGCGCCGGAACTAGCGGGAGGGACGAGCAGTACTTC. Translating it yields CASAGTSGRDEQYF. Drawing the rest from reference TRBV28 and TRBJ2-7, the complete variable domain is DVKVTQSSRYLVKRTGEKVFLECVQDMDHENMFWYRQDPGLGLRLIYFSYDVKMKEKGDIPEGYSVSREKKERFSLILESASTNQTSMYLCASAGTSGRDEQYFGPGTRLTVT.

This chain links TRBV9 with TRBJ2-3, with 10 bases aligning to TRBD1. CDR1 SGDLS and CDR2 YYNGEE come from the germline V gene. V lost 0 bases to trimming and J lost 1 base; unmatched junction nucleotides: 2. The CDR3 contains 16 residues. The CDR3 sequence: CASSVEGTGGTDTQYF. The CDR3 DNA sequence: TGTGCCAGCAGCGTAGAGGGGACAGGGGGCACAGATACGCAGTATTTT.

This clone was seen only a few times. V usage is TRBV7-9 and J usage is TRBJ2-1; 7 bases fit TRBD2. The CDR3 has 15 amino acids. V was clipped by 5 bases and J by 6 bases; unmatched bases: 10. The germline gives CDR1 SEHNR, CDR2 FQNEAQ (reference sequence). CDR3 sequence reads: CASSLRPWEGNEQFF. The CDR3 coding sequence is TGTGCCAGCAGCCTTCGACCTTGGGAGGGCAATGAGCAGTTCTTC.

The V gene is TRBV6-6, the J gene TRBJ1-1; 7 bases are a match to TRBD1. The V gene's germline CDR1 is MNHNY and CDR2 SVGAGI (reference sequence). The CDR3 spans 14 residues. With 4 bases clipped from V and 5 bases from J, the junction kept 7 bases outside the gene matches. The CDR3 nucleotides are TGTGCCAGCAGTTTTCAGGGGGGAGGTACTGAAGCTTTCTTT. Translating it yields CASSFQGGGTEAFF.

A word on this clone: The junction departs from germline at one end; a sequencing error may be responsible. The same CDR3 can be traced to other DNA sequences in this sample. This chain's CDR3 is CASSLLAGFYEQYF. The CDR3 coding sequence is TGTGCCAGCAGTTTGCTAGCGGGATTCTACGAGCAGTACTTT. V is TRBV28 and J is TRBJ2-7; TRBD2 agrees at 9 bases. CDR1 is MDHEN and CDR2 is SYDVKM in the germline V gene. The CDR3 length is 14 residues.

The CDR3 DNA follows: TGTGCCAGCAGTTTTGGCCCCGCATACGAGCAGTACTTC. Translating it yields CASSFGPAYEQYF. V and J are TRBV27 and TRBJ2-7; D is undetermined. The germline gives CDR1 MNHEY, CDR2 SMNVEV (reference sequence). With 3 bases removed from V and 4 bases from J, the gap between germline ends came to 10 bases. The CDR3 spans 13 residues.

This clone was counted a few times. The CDR3 region is CATSRDLLGTSTYNEQFF. The DNA of the CDR3 is TGTGCCACCAGCAGAGATCTCTTAGGGACTAGCACCTACAATGAGCAGTTCTTC. V is TRBV15 and J is TRBJ2-1; 9 positions match TRBD2. Per the germline V gene, CDR1 is LNHNV and CDR2 is YYDKDF (reference sequence). The CDR3 is 18 amino acids. Trimming cost V 0 bases and J 2 bases; bases outside gene matches: 8.

This sequence joins TRBV27 and TRBJ2-5, with TRBD2 matching 8 bases. After removal of 7 bases from V and 5 bases from J, the junction contained 15 bases not matched to a gene. The V gene's germline CDR1 is MNHEY and CDR2 SMNVEV (reference sequence). The CDR3 loop spans 16 amino acids. The CDR3 reads CASKLRSGGAGETQYF. The CDR3, as DNA: TGTGCCAGCAAGCTCCGATCGGGGGGGGCCGGCGAGACCCAGTACTTC.

This clone was picked up a small number of times. This sequence joins TRBV7-2 and TRBJ2-1, with 13 bases lining up with TRBD2. CDR3 size: 19 residues. The germline V gene encodes CDR1 SGHTA and CDR2 FQGNSA. With V trimmed by 5 bases and J by 6 bases, 16 bases remained unmatched. In nucleotides, the CDR3 is TGTGCCAGCAGCCGTCCGGGACTAGCGGGACTAGAGAATGTCAATGAGCAGTTCTTC. Translated: CASSRPGLAGLENVNEQFF.

The chain links TRBV19 to TRBJ2-7, with 12 bases lining up with TRBD2. There are 14 residues in the CDR3. Germline V gives CDR1 LNHDA, CDR2 SQIVND (reference sequence). V lost 9 bases and J lost 6; bases outside the gene matches: 9. This CDR3 is CASHSSGRVVEQYF. As DNA, the CDR3 is TGTGCCAGCCACTCTAGCGGGAGGGTCGTCGAGCAGTACTTC.

The chain carries TRBV18 and TRBJ2-7, with 7 bases matching TRBD1. Trimming took 3 bases from V and 1 from J; bases not matched to a gene: 3. CDR1 is KGHSH and CDR2 is LQKENI in the germline V gene. The CDR3 length is 14 residues. CDR3 protein: CASSPDRQSYEQYF. The CDR3 DNA sequence: TGTGCCAGCTCACCGGACAGGCAGTCCTACGAGCAGTACTTC.

CDR3 coding DNA: TGTGCCAGCAGCAAACCCAGGGAGGCCCAAGAGACCCAGTACTTC. Encoded protein: CASSKPREAQETQYF. This chain joins TRBV21-1 and TRBJ2-5; the listed D gene, TRBD2, was not tested against the DNA. TRBV21-1 constitutes a pseudogene. The CDR3 runs to 15 residues.

DNA of the CDR3: TGTGCCAGCAGTGAAAACAGGGCCGGGGAGCTGTTTTTT. This translates into CASSENRAGELFF. The rearrangement joins TRBV6-1 to TRBJ2-2; weak D call: TRBD1 (6 bases). This CDR3 comprises 13 residues. V shed 2 bases and J shed 6 bases, with 7 bases lying between them. CDR1 is MNHNS, CDR2 SASEGT, per germline.

The chain employs TRBV5-1 and TRBJ2-7, with 12 bases fitting TRBD1. The germline gives CDR1 SGHRS, CDR2 YFSETQ. Trimming at V came to 4 bases and at J to 0 bases, leaving 5 bases not matched to a gene. The CDR3 covers 16 residues. CDR3 sequence: CASSRDRGQLSYEQYF. DNA of the CDR3: TGCGCCAGCAGCCGGGACAGGGGGCAGCTCTCCTACGAGCAGTACTTC.

The gene calls are TRBV2 and TRBJ2-4; TRBD2 matches at 8 bases. Trimming took 7 bases from V and 5 from J; bases not matched to a gene: 10. There are 15 residues in the CDR3. Looked up from germline, CDR1 is SNHLY and CDR2 is FYNNEI. In nucleotides, the CDR3 is TGTGCCAGCATCCGGACGGGAGGGGAAGAAAACATTCAGTACTTC. Translated, it gives CASIRTGGEENIQYF.

V is TRBV28 and J is TRBJ2-3, with D maybe TRBD2 (5 bases). This CDR3 spans 14 amino acids. V was pared by 6 bases and J by 1 base, with 11 bases between. Germline V gene lookup returns CDR1 MDHEN and CDR2 SYDVKM. CDR3 residues: CASSPTGGTDTQYF. The CDR3 nucleotides are TGTGCCAGCAGCCCTACCGGGGGCACAGATACGCAGTATTTT. Full variable domain (remainder filled in from reference TRBV28 and TRBJ2-3): DVKVTQSSRYLVKRTGEKVFLECVQDMDHENMFWYRQDPGLGLRLIYFSYDVKMKEKGDIPEGYSVSREKKERFSLILESASTNQTSMYLCASSPTGGTDTQYFGPGTRLTVL.

The rearrangement joins TRBV4-3 to TRBJ2-1; 8 bases match TRBD2. CDR3 length equals 17 residues. Germline V gene data show CDR1 as LGHNA and CDR2 as YSLEER. J gave up 7 bases and V 0 bases, and 11 bases lay outside the gene matches. CDR3 protein: CASSQDPQSGSWNEQFF. CDR3 sequence (DNA): TGCGCCAGCAGCCAAGATCCCCAAAGCGGGAGTTGGAATGAGCAGTTCTTC.